The 27 T cell receptor beta chains given below trace back to one sample, sequenced in a study of shared clonotypes between healthy human individuals. Sequenced by immunoSEQ multiplex PCR; TCRdb stores in-frame clones only, minus some. The sample contains over a million clones, approximately 98% of which appear only once. The sequenced sample was naive CD4+ T cells sorted from blood. Sample subset: CD45RA+ positively selected. All receptors come from a man aged 25-45 years in good health.

In this sample, this clone turned up a few times. The rearrangement joins TRBV2 to TRBJ2-7; 9 bases are shared with TRBD1. The length of the CDR3 is 15 residues. With 3 bases clipped from V and 5 bases from J, the junction kept 8 bases outside the gene matches. CDR1 is SNHLY and CDR2 is FYNNEI in the germline V gene. The CDR3 protein is CASSEDRGLPHEQYF. The CDR3 DNA follows: TGTGCCAGCAGTGAGGACAGGGGACTTCCCCACGAGCAGTACTTC.

V and J are TRBV6-6 and TRBJ2-7; D remains ambiguous. Trimming removed 0 bases at V and 8 bases at J, with 14 bases between. There are 14 residues in the CDR3. CDR1 is MNHNY and CDR2 is SVGAGI in the germline V gene (reference sequence). The CDR3 spells CASSYSKPIHQQYF. CDR3 coding DNA: TGTGCCAGCAGTTACTCGAAGCCGATCCACCAGCAGTACTTC.

V is TRBV11-2 and J is TRBJ2-1; no clear D. CDR1 and CDR2 from the germline V gene are SGHAT and FQNNGV. CDR3 length equals 13 residues. Trimming left V 7 bases short and J 8 bases short, with 15 bases between. CDR3 DNA sequence: TGTGCCAGCACCCTATCCGGTGTCCATGAGCAGTTCTTC. It codes for CASTLSGVHEQFF. The whole variable domain, remainder taken from reference TRBV11-2 and TRBJ2-1, is EAGVAQSPRYKIIEKRQSVAFWCNPISGHATLYWYQQILGQGPKLLIQFQNNGVVDDSQLPKDRFSAERLKGVDSTLKIQPAKLEDSAVYLCASTLSGVHEQFFGPGTRLTVL.

The V and J genes are TRBV11-2 and TRBJ2-5; D is ambiguous. The CDR3 length is 15 residues. Looked up from germline, CDR1 is SGHAT and CDR2 is FQNNGV. The V gene lost 3 bases and the J gene lost 4 bases, with 15 bases spanning the gap. The CDR3 DNA sequence: TGTGCCAGCAGCTTGGGATCGCGTCGACGAGAGACCCAGTACTTC. Translated, it gives CASSLGSRRRETQYF.

As to this clone: Other nucleotide sequences in the sample specify the same CDR3. The chain has TRBV19 and TRBJ1-5; D uncertain. The germline V and J ends were trimmed by 3 bases and 7 bases, with 7 bases remaining between them. The CDR3 is made up of 12 amino acids. Germline V lookup: CDR1 LNHDA, CDR2 SQIVND (reference sequence). The CDR3 coding sequence is TGTGCCAGTAGTATCCCGGGGCAGCCCCAGCATTTT. Its translation: CASSIPGQPQHF.

The rearrangement uses TRBV18 and TRBJ2-2; 7 bases line up with TRBD1. Germline V gives CDR1 KGHSH, CDR2 LQKENI. The CDR3 covers 15 residues. The ends lost 3 bases at V and 4 bases at J; junction bases unmatched: 5. This CDR3 is CASSPTGKSTGELFF. CDR3 DNA: TGTGCCAGCTCACCGACAGGGAAGAGCACCGGGGAGCTGTTTTTT.

The CDR3 DNA sequence: TGTGCCAGCAGTTTATGGGGGGAGACCCAGTACTTC. As protein: CASSLWGETQYF. The chain is built from TRBV28 and TRBJ2-5; D gene ambiguous. Between the trimmed V and J ends, which lost 0 bases and 5 bases, there was a span of 4 bases. Germline V gene sequence: CDR1 MDHEN, CDR2 SYDVKM. This CDR3 region has 12 residues.

This clone came up once. The chain has TRBV28 and TRBJ2-1, with a possible D match to TRBD2 (5 bases). Trimming shortened V by 6 bases and J by 8 bases, and 14 bases separated the two germline ends. Germline values: CDR1 MDHEN, CDR2 SYDVKM. The CDR3 runs 13 residues. CDR3 nucleotides: TGTGCCAGCAGCCTAACTAGTGTCCATGAGCAGTTCTTC. It encodes CASSLTSVHEQFF.

CDR3: CATTRRSPTDTQYF. CDR3 DNA sequence: TGTGCCACTACCCGGCGGAGTCCCACAGATACGCAGTATTTT. The J gene is TRBJ2-3, the V gene TRBV19; D not resolved. Germline V lookup: CDR1 LNHDA, CDR2 SQIVND (reference sequence). Trimming removed 10 bases from V and 2 bases from J, with 16 bases in between. The CDR3 consists of 14 residues.

In its sample, this clone was seen once. The chain carries TRBV2 and TRBJ2-7; D unclear. Trimming left V 3 bases short and J 0 bases short, with 18 bases between. The germline V gene encodes CDR1 SNHLY and CDR2 FYNNEI. The CDR3 has 17 residues. The chain's CDR3 is CASSDTSAPQSSYEQYF. The CDR3 DNA is TGTGCCAGCAGTGATACTTCAGCACCCCAAAGCTCCTACGAGCAGTACTTC. Variable domain in full (rest from reference TRBV2 and TRBJ2-7): EPEVTQTPSHQVTQMGQEVILRCVPISNHLYFYWYRQILGQKVEFLVSFYNNEISEKSEIFDDQFSVERPDGSNFTLKIRSTKLEDSAMYFCASSDTSAPQSSYEQYFGPGTRLTVT.

About this clone: Other DNA sequences within the sample encode an identical CDR3. The genes are TRBV11-3 and TRBJ2-1; TRBD2 matches 11 bases. Per germline, CDR1 SGHNT and CDR2 YENEEA. The CDR3 loop spans 16 amino acids. V lost 0 bases to trimming and J lost 4 bases; unmatched junction nucleotides: 2. For the CDR3, the DNA is TGTGCCAGCAGCTTAGAGGGGACTAGCGGATACAATGAGCAGTTCTTC. Amino acid sequence: CASSLEGTSGYNEQFF.

The J gene is TRBJ2-2, the V gene TRBV11-3; TRBD2 is a possible D gene (6 bases). There are 15 residues in the CDR3. V dropped 5 bases and J dropped 3 bases, with 13 bases sitting between them. Germline V gene data show CDR1 as SGHNT and CDR2 as YENEEA. Here the CDR3 DNA reads TGTGCCAGCAGCCCCACGGGAGTGGACACCGGGGAGCTGTTTTTT. It specifies CASSPTGVDTGELFF. Complete variable domain (other parts from reference TRBV11-3 and TRBJ2-2): EAGVVQSPRYKIIEKKQPVAFWCNPISGHNTLYWYLQNLGQGPELLIRYENEEAVDDSQLPKDRFSAERLKGVDSTLKIQPAELGDSAVYLCASSPTGVDTGELFFGEGSRLTVL.

The chain links TRBV2 to TRBJ2-1; 10 nucleotides align to TRBD2. The J segment lost 6 bases and the V segment lost 4 bases, leaving 12 bases of the junction unmatched. The CDR3 spans 17 residues. Germline values: CDR1 SNHLY, CDR2 FYNNEI. CDR3 loop: CASSAWGAGGLLNEQFF. The CDR3 nucleotides are TGTGCCAGCAGTGCTTGGGGAGCGGGAGGGCTCCTCAATGAGCAGTTCTTC. Based on the CDR3 plus reference TRBV2 and TRBJ2-1, the full variable domain is EPEVTQTPSHQVTQMGQEVILRCVPISNHLYFYWYRQILGQKVEFLVSFYNNEISEKSEIFDDQFSVERPDGSNFTLKIRSTKLEDSAMYFCASSAWGAGGLLNEQFFGPGTRLTVL.

V and J are TRBV5-1 and TRBJ2-1; the D is unclear. V lost 3 bases and J lost 2, with 12 bases in between. Germline V gene lookup returns CDR1 SGHRS and CDR2 YFSETQ. The CDR3 covers 15 residues. This chain's CDR3 is CASSSTTSPYNEQFF. In DNA, the CDR3 is TGCGCCAGCAGCTCCACTACCAGCCCCTACAATGAGCAGTTCTTC.

This chain uses TRBV7-9 with TRBJ2-1; D possibly corresponds to TRBD2 (5 bases). V lost 5 bases and J 5 bases, leaving 16 bases between the germline ends. The CDR3 is made up of 15 amino acids. Germline V gives CDR1 SEHNR, CDR2 FQNEAQ (reference sequence). CDR3 protein: CASSPYGSGNNEQFF. The CDR3 coding sequence is TGTGCCAGCAGCCCCTACGGCAGCGGTAACAATGAGCAGTTCTTC.

The chain employs TRBV6-9 and TRBJ2-4; D is ambiguous. This CDR3 comprises 16 residues. CDR1 is MNHGY, CDR2 SVAAGI, per germline. With 0 bases removed from V and 2 bases from J, the gap between germline ends came to 11 bases. DNA of the CDR3: TGTGCCAGCAGTTATTCGCCAGGCTCCTCCAAAAACATTCAGTACTTC. Protein: CASSYSPGSSKNIQYF.

The chain couples TRBV19 to TRBJ2-1; 10 nucleotides align to TRBD2. V shed 2 bases, J shed 5 bases, and the junction held 3 bases outside the gene matches. Germline CDR1 LNHDA, CDR2 SQIVND (reference sequence). The CDR3 has 15 residues. CDR3 sequence (DNA): TGTGCCAGTAGTATACAAGGACTAGCGGACAATGAGCAGTTCTTC. Protein product: CASSIQGLADNEQFF.

The chain couples TRBV18 to TRBJ2-3; D remains unclear. The CDR3 loop spans 13 amino acids. V lost 1 base and J 4 bases, leaving 6 bases between the germline ends. CDR1 and CDR2 (germline): KGHSH, LQKENI. Here the CDR3 reads CASSPLSADTQYF. DNA for the CDR3: TGTGCCAGCTCACCACTGTCCGCAGATACGCAGTATTTT.

The rearrangement uses TRBV29-1 and TRBJ1-4, with D unclear. V lost 4 bases and J lost 7, with 7 bases in between. Germline V lookup: CDR1 SQVTM, CDR2 ANQGSEA. The CDR3 runs 11 residues. The CDR3 reads CSVGTGEKLFF. DNA of the CDR3: TGCAGCGTTGGTACGGGTGAAAAACTGTTTTTT.

The chain combines TRBV5-6 with TRBJ1-1; the D is unclear. Germline-derived CDR1 and CDR2 are SGHDT and YYEEEE. The CDR3 totals 15 residues. Trimming took 1 base from V and 2 from J, leaving 12 bases between them. DNA of the CDR3: TGTGCCAGCAGCTTGCGGTTACAGATCAACACTGAAGCTTTCTTT. Its translation is CASSLRLQINTEAFF.

This chain joins TRBV28 and TRBJ1-2; 7 bases map to TRBD1. Germline V CDR1 and CDR2: MDHEN, SYDVKM. This CDR3 comprises 13 residues. V dropped 2 bases and J dropped 8; count of bases not matched to a gene: 5. CDR3 nucleotide sequence: TGTGCCAGCAGTTTACGACAGGGACAAGGCTACACCTTC. Translation: CASSLRQGQGYTF.

CDR3 protein: CASSPGLRDQPQHF. For the CDR3, the DNA is TGTGCCAGCAGCCCGGGACTTAGGGATCAGCCCCAGCATTTT. This rearrangement joins TRBV7-9 to TRBJ1-5, with D possibly being TRBD1 (5 bases). CDR1 and CDR2 (germline): SEHNR, FQNEAQ (reference sequence). Trimming took off 5 bases at V and 5 bases at J, with 13 bases between the two ends. This CDR3 comprises 14 residues.

The chain joins TRBV5-4 to TRBJ1-5; possible D gene TRBD1, 5 bases. Trimming cost V 4 bases and J 5 bases, with 10 bases left between them. The CDR3 covers 13 residues. Germline CDR1 reads SGHNT; CDR2 reads YYREEE (reference sequence). As DNA, the CDR3 is TGTGCCAGCAGCCCGGGGCGTGATCAGCCCCAGCATTTT. Protein product: CASSPGRDQPQHF.

The V and J genes are TRBV5-5 and TRBJ2-3; a weak D match, TRBD1 (5 bases). Germline loops: CDR1 SGHKS, CDR2 YYEKEE (reference sequence). Between the trimmed V and J ends, which lost 4 bases and 2 bases, there was a span of 17 bases. The CDR3 contains 16 residues. The CDR3 loop is CASSRPTVPSTDTQYF. The CDR3, as DNA: TGTGCCAGCAGCCGGCCGACAGTCCCGTCCACAGATACGCAGTATTTT. The full variable domain, in which reference TRBV5-5 and TRBJ2-3 provide the parts outside the CDR3, is DAGVTQSPTHLIKTRGQQVTLRCSPISGHKSVSWYQQVLGQGPQFIFQYYEKEERGRGNFPDRFSARQFPNYSSELNVNALLLGDSALYLCASSRPTVPSTDTQYFGPGTRLTVL.

Note on this clone: Other DNA sequences of this sample code for an identical CDR3. The chain couples TRBV9 to TRBJ2-2; 8 positions match TRBD2. The CDR3 length is 14 residues. Trimming at V came to 1 base and at J to 5 bases, leaving 1 base not matched to a gene. Germline CDR1 is SGDLS and CDR2 is YYNGEE. The CDR3 DNA follows: TGTGCCAGCAGCGTACTAGCGGGTACCGGGGAGCTGTTTTTT. Residues: CASSVLAGTGELFF.

CDR3 amino acids: CASSLERITYGYTF. Here the CDR3 DNA reads TGTGCCAGCAGCTTGGAACGGATTACCTATGGCTACACCTTC. V gene TRBV5-4 combines with J gene TRBJ1-2; no definite D call. Trimming pared 0 bases from V and 4 bases from J, leaving 10 bases between. CDR3 length: 14 amino acids. Germline lookup yields CDR1 SGHNT and CDR2 YYREEE (reference sequence).

J is TRBJ1-1 and V is TRBV7-3; no clear D gene. With the DNA end fitting TRBJ1-6 better, the J assignment may be wrong. CDR3 length: 14 residues. Germline V lookup: CDR1 SGHTA, CDR2 FQGTGA. The CDR3 nucleotides are TGTGCCAGCAGCTCCCGATCGCTTAGAAGCCAGCTCCACTTT. It yields the protein CASSSRSLRSQLHF.